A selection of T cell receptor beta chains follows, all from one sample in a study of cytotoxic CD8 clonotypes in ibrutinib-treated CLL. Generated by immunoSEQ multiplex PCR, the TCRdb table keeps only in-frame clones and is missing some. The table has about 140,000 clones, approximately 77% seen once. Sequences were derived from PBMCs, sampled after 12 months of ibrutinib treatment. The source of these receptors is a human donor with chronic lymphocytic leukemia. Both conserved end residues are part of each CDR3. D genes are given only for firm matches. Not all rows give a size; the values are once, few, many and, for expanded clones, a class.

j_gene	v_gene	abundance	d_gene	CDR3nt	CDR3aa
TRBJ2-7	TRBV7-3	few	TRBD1	TGTGCCAGCAGCCCCCGGGACAGGGTCCACGAGCAGTACTTC	CASSPRDRVHEQYF
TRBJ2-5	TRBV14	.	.	TGTGCCAGCAGCCTACTAGGGGGGCGCGAAGAGACCCAGTACTTC	CASSLLGGREETQYF
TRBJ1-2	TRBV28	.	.	TGTGCCAGCAGCCGGGTATTAGGTAGCTACACCTTC	CASSRVLGSYTF
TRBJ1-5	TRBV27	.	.	TGTGCCAGCAGGGGGACGGGAGGGTATCAGCCCCAGCATTTT	CASRGTGGYQPQHF
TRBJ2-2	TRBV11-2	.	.	TGTGCCAGCAGCTTCCCTACAGCGATCCAACATGGGGACACCGGGGAGCTGTTTTTT	CASSFPTAIQHGDTGELFF
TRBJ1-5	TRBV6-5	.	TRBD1	TGTGCCAGCAGTTACCTACAGGGGAATCAGCCCCAGCATTTT	CASSYLQGNQPQHF
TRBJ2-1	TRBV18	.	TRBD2	TGTGCCAGCTCCCTTCTAGCGGGCCATAACAATGAGCAGTTCTTC	CASSLLAGHNNEQFF
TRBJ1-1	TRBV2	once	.	TGTGCCAGCAGTGTTCGTAGGACTGAAGCTTTCTTT	CASSVRRTEAFF
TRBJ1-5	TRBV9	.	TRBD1	TGTGCCAGCAGGTTCCCGGGACAGAGGCTTCAAAATAGCAATCAGCCCCAGCATTTT	CASRFPGQRLQNSNQPQHF
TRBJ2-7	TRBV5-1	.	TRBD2	TGCGCCAGCAGCATATCCGGGACTATCACCTTTGAGCAGTACTTC	CASSISGTITFEQYF
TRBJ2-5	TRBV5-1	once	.	TGCGCCAGCAGCGGGTCAGGCCACCAAGAGACCCAGTACTTC	CASSGSGHQETQYF
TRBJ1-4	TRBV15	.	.	TGTGCCACCAGCAGAGATAGGGGCCTTGATGAAAAACTGTTTTTT	CATSRDRGLDEKLFF
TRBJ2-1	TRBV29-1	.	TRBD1	TGCAGCGTTGAAGGAAGACAGGGGCCTCGGGACGATGAGCAGTTCTTC	CSVEGRQGPRDDEQFF
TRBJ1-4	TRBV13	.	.	TGTGCCAGCAGCTATACGGGACTAAGCGGCGAAAAACTGTTTTTT	CASSYTGLSGEKLFF